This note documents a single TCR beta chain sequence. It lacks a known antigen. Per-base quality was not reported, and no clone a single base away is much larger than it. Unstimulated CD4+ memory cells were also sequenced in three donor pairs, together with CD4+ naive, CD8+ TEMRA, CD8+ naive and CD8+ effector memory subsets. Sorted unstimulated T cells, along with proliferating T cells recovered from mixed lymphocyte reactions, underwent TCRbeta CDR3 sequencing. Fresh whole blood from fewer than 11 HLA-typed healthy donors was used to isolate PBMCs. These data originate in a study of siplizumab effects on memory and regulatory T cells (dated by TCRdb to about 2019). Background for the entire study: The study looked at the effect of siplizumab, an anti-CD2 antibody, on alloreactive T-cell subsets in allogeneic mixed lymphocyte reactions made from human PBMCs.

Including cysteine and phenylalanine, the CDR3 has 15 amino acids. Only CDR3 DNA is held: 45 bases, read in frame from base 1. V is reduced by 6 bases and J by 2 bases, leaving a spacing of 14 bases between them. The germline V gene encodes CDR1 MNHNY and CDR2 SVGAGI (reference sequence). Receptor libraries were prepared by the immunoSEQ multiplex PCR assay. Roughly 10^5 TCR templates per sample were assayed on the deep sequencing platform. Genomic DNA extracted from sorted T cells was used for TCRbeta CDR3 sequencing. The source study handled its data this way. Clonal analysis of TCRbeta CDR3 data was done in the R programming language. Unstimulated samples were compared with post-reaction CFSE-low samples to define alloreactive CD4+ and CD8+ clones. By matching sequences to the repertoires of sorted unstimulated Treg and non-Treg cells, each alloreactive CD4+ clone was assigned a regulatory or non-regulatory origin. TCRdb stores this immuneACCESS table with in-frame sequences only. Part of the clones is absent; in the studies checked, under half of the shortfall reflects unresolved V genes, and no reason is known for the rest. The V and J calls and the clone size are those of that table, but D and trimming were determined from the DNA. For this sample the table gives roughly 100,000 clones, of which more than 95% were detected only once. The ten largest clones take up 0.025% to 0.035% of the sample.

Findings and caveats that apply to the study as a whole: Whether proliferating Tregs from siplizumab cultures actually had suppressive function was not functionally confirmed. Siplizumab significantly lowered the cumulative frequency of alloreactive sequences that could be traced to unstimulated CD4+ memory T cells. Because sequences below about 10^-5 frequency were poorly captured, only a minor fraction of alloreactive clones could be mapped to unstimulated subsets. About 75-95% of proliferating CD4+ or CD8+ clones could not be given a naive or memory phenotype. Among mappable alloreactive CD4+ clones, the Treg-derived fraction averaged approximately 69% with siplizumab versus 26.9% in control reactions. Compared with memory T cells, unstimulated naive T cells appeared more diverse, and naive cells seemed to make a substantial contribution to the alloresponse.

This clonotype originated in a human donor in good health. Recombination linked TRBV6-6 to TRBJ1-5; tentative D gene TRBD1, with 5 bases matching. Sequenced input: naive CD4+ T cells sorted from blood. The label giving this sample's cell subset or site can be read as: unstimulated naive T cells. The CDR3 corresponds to CASRTGGEGNQPQHF. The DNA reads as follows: TGTGCCAGCAGGACGGGGGGGGAAGGCAATCAGCCCCAGCATTTT.